This T cell receptor beta chain is drawn from a study of shared clonotypes between healthy human individuals (dated by TCRdb to about 2020). Regarding the study in general: The cohort comprised a couple of women and a few men aged 18 to 49 years. Per donor, three plates each were used for CD4 naive and CD4 memory, two for CD8 naive, and one for CD8 memory. Blood TCR repertoires of a handful of healthy adults were deeply sequenced to estimate repertoire size and the extent of clonotype sharing between individuals. Libraries were prepared and TCR repertoires were sequenced by different laboratories using diverse techniques, in order to increase sequencing depth and limit assay-specific biases. Leukapheresis yielded between about 0.94 and 10 billion PBMCs per donor.

As regards this clone: Its antigen remains unidentified. The sample holds no much larger clone one base away, and base qualities are not on file.

Healthy HIV-negative adults with no recently reported acute infections or vaccinations were included as donors. Every donor was a Caucasian adult living in Nashville, Tennessee, USA. Magnetic negative selection was used to enrich CD4+ T cells, after which naive cells were positively selected on CD45RA and the negative fraction became the memory subset. After blood collection by leukapheresis, PBMCs were isolated using Ficoll-Histopaque density gradient centrifugation and then cryopreserved in the vapor phase of liquid nitrogen. Purity and quantity of every magnetically sorted T cell population were checked by analytical flow cytometry. Genomic DNA was isolated from every sorted fraction and measured by UV absorbance on a Nanodrop 2000c. CDR1 SGHDN and CDR2 FVKESK were looked up in the germline V gene. Germline trimming: 4 bases from V, 5 bases from J; junction bases outside gene matches: 13. The CDR3, from cysteine to phenylalanine, totals 16 residues. Only the CDR3 DNA is retained, 48 bases long and in frame from the first base.

Broader findings and caveats from the paper: Higher generation probabilities were observed for clonotypes shared by all four sorted-subset donors than for non-shared clonotypes. The genetic and exposure-history diversity represented was limited by the small number of donors. Roughly 5% of naive CD4, 3.5% of naive CD8, roughly 2.5% of memory CD4, and 0.35% to 0.4% of memory CD8 clonotypes were shared across several donors. Sampling was limited to blood, and TCR repertoires in tissue likely differ from TCR repertoires in blood. Naive subsets generally had larger estimated clonotype richness than memory subsets. Rarefaction of sorted-subset datasets indicated incomplete sequencing despite the large sequencing depth. Pairwise subsampling led to the expectation that sequencing depth would affect the degree of clonotype sharing among donors.

Using the deep immunoSEQ assay, TCR CDR3 regions were amplified from genomic DNA by multiplex PCR. Genomic DNA extracted from each cell subset was distributed evenly over all wells of several immunoSEQ 96-well plates, and each plate served as one replicate. For sorted subsets, each replicate PCR was loaded with about 0.2 ug genomic DNA, equivalent to 30,000 to 35,000 T cell genomes. Purified libraries were measured with a Qubit 3.0 fluorometer, size-checked on a Bioanalyzer 2100, and measured again with the KAPA Library Quantification kit. Every immunoSEQ 96-well plate was sequenced on a dedicated single-read 150-cycle Illumina NextSeq 550 flow cell. The published analysis was carried out like this. The immunoSEQ output contained only junctional sequences without quality scores, so filtering could not match that applied to full-length reads. Sequences were annotated with PyIR, a Python wrapper for IgBLAST v1.9, and V/J genes and CDR3 were assigned using IMGT germline references. Reads were removed for weak V/J assignments (E-value above 1e-6), missing CDR3, stop codons, out-of-frame junctions, or ambiguous translated residues. A V3J clonotype was defined by an identical inferred V gene, J gene, and CDR3 amino acid sequence. To compute the percentage overlap between repertoires, the number of shared unique clonotypes was divided by the size of the smaller repertoire. RTK rarefaction, the Chao1 estimator, and Recon v2.1 estimates of unobserved clonotypes were used to assess repertoire richness. OLGA was used to compute generation probabilities for all TCRbeta clonotypes that the gDNA method yielded from several donors. The table was pulled from immuneACCESS by TCRdb, which kept in-frame rearrangements only. Such tables lose some clones; where checked, under half of the loss comes from unresolved V genes, and the rest has no known cause. V and J calls and clone size come straight from that table; D and trimming were deduced from the DNA. The sample profile shows roughly 1.5 million clones; 95% to 99% of them were found once. The top ten constitute about 0.42% of the sample.

The source of this sequence is a man aged 30 to 45 in good health. The chain employs TRBV14 and TRBJ2-5, with 7 junctional bases fitting TRBD1. The material sequenced was naive CD4+ T cells sorted from blood. What the cell subset or site label conveys for this sample: CD45RA+ positively selected. The DNA sequence is given as TGTGCCAGCAGCCCTAAGACTTACAGGGGCGGCGAGACCCAGTACTTC. It codes for CASSPKTYRGGETQYF.